The sequence of this T cell receptor beta chain was determined in a study of blood T cell repertoires in COVID-19. Study-level information: From the United States, Italy and Spain came samples of acute and convalescent COVID-19. The analysed material was cDNA or gDNA that came from T cells, B-cell-depleted T cells, or PBMCs.

Recruited during active infection, patients (from Seattle) were subsequently followed longitudinally. The CDR3 loop spans 13 amino acids. Germline assignment: CDR1 SGHTA and CDR2 FQGNSA. The V segment lost 11 bases and the J segment 5 bases; nucleotides outside the gene matches: 7. Original handling: Amplification of reference gene primers was used by the study to estimate nucleated cell counts. Measured with immunoSEQ multiplex PCR; TCRdb has only the in-frame clones, and not every one. Clone size and the V and J calls come from that table; the DNA yielded D and trimming. The data hold 55,000 to 65,000 clones, with roughly 89% observed a single time.

J is TRBJ2-1 and V is TRBV7-2, with 9 bases lining up with TRBD2. The receptor's source is an older woman with COVID-19, enrolled during active disease. The sample was peripheral blood. CDR3 amino acids: CAERLAAHNEQFF. In nucleotides, the CDR3 is TGTGCCGAAAGACTAGCGGCGCACAATGAGCAGTTCTTC.